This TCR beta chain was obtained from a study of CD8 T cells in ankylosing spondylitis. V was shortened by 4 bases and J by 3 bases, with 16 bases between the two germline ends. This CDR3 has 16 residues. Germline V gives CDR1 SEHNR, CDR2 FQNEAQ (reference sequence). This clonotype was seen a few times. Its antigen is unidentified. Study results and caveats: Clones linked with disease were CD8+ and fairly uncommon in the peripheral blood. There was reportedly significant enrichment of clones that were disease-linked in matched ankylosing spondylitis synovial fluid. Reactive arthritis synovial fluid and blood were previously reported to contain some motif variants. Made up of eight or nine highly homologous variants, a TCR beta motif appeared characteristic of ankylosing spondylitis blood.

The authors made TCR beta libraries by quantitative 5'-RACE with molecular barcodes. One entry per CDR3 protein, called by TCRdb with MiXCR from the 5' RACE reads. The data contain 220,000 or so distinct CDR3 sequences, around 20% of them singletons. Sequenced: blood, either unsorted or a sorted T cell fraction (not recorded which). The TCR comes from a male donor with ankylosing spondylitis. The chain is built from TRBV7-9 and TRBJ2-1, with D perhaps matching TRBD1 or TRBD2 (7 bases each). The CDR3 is CASSYQPGGDYNEQFF. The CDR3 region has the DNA TGTGCCAGCAGCTACCAGCCAGGGGGGGACTACAATGAGCAGTTCTTC. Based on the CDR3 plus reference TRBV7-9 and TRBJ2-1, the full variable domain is DTGVSQNPRHKITKRGQNVTFRCDPISEHNRLYWYRQTLGQGPEFLTYFQNEAQLEKSRLLSDRFSAERPKGSFSTLEIQRTEQGDSAMYLCASSYQPGGDYNEQFFGPGTRLTVL.